Listed here are 15 T cell receptor beta chains from one sample, sequenced in a study of cytomegalovirus exposure and HLA in healthy donors. TCRdb keeps only in-frame clones here, not all; method: immunoSEQ multiplex PCR. The data hold 21,000 or so clones, with 95% to 97% observed a single time. Specimen: PBMCs. The receptors derive from a man aged 25 to 45 in good health and CMV-seropositive.

V is TRBV6-1 and J is TRBJ2-1, with 7 bases that match TRBD1. Germline CDR1 MNHNS, CDR2 SASEGT. The CDR3 length is 15 residues. V dropped 7 bases and J dropped 0; count of bases not matched to a gene: 6. CDR3 coding DNA: TGTGCCAGCAACGTGGCAGGGGGCTCCTACAATGAGCAGTTCTTC. Its translation is CASNVAGGSYNEQFF.

V usage is TRBV7-2 and J usage is TRBJ1-1; 9 nucleotides line up with TRBD1. Germline lookup yields CDR1 SGHTA and CDR2 FQGNSA. This CDR3 region has 14 residues. V lost 5 bases, J lost 4 bases, and 5 bases stayed unmatched. The DNA of the CDR3 is TGTGCCAGCAGCCAACGACAGGGGGGCACTGAAGCTTTCTTT. Protein: CASSQRQGGTEAFF. The variable domain in full, with the rest retrieved from reference TRBV7-2 and TRBJ1-1, is GAGVSQSPSNKVTEKGKDVELRCDPISGHTALYWYRQSLGQGLEFLIYFQGNSAPDKSGLPSDRFSAERTGGSVSTLTIQRTQQEDSAVYLCASSQRQGGTEAFFGQGTRLTVV.

The genes are TRBV5-1 and TRBJ2-3; 7 nucleotides agree with TRBD2. The germline gives CDR1 SGHRS, CDR2 YFSETQ. With V trimmed by 3 bases and J by 5 bases, 3 bases remained unmatched. The length of the CDR3 is 13 residues. CDR3 amino acids: CASSSGRGDTQYF. The CDR3 DNA sequence: TGCGCCAGCAGCTCGGGGAGGGGAGATACGCAGTATTTT.

The CDR3 loop reads CASSPGLYPEQYF. CDR3 in DNA: TGTGCCAGCAGCCCGGGACTGTACCCCGAGCAGTACTTC. This chain joins TRBV7-2 and TRBJ2-7; the D gene is possibly TRBD2 (6 bases). The ends were cut back, 5 bases at V and 6 bases at J, with 14 bases in the middle. This CDR3 comprises 13 residues. In germline, CDR1 is SGHTA, CDR2 FQGNSA.

This rearrangement joins TRBV19 to TRBJ2-3; TRBD2 matches at 14 bases. J gave up 4 bases and V 4 bases, and 4 bases lay outside the gene matches. The CDR3 contains 16 residues. CDR1 and CDR2 (germline): LNHDA, SQIVND (reference sequence). The CDR3 loop is CASSRRLAGGSDTQYF. Here the CDR3 DNA reads TGTGCCAGTAGTAGAAGACTAGCGGGAGGGTCAGATACGCAGTATTTT.

The chain uses TRBV27 and TRBJ1-5, with unresolved D. The CDR3 covers 12 residues. Germline CDR1 and CDR2: MNHEY and SMNVEV (reference sequence). V dropped 2 bases and J dropped 6 bases, with 5 bases sitting between them. The CDR3 sequence is CASSLEGQPQHF. CDR3 DNA sequence: TGTGCCAGCAGTTTAGAGGGTCAGCCCCAGCATTTT.

The rearrangement links TRBV5-1 to TRBJ1-4, with D possibly TRBD1 on 5 matching bases. The germline V gene encodes CDR1 SGHRS and CDR2 YFSETQ. This CDR3 is built from 14 residues. V was pared by 7 bases and J by 8 bases, with 18 bases between. The CDR3 loop reads CASARQGLREKLFF. DNA of the CDR3: TGCGCCAGCGCCCGGCAGGGCTTAAGGGAAAAACTGTTTTTT.

The chain employs TRBV25-1 and TRBJ1-3; D is ambiguous. The CDR3 has 15 amino acids. The V gene lost 4 bases and the J gene lost 4 bases, with 14 bases spanning the gap. CDR1 MGHDK and CDR2 SYGVNS come from the germline V gene. The chain's CDR3 is CASSGVGGPGNTIYF. In nucleotides, the CDR3 is TGTGCCAGCAGTGGGGTCGGAGGGCCAGGAAACACCATATATTTT.

V and J are TRBV30 and TRBJ1-2; perhaps TRBD1 as D (5 bases). CDR3 length: 15 residues. The germline CDR1 and CDR2 sequences are GTSNPN and SVGIG (reference sequence). V was shortened by 2 bases and J by 6 bases, with 19 bases between the two germline ends. In DNA, the CDR3 is TGTGCCTGGAGTTATCCAGTCAGGGTGTTTGATGGCTACACCTTC. Residues: CAWSYPVRVFDGYTF.

The rearrangement uses TRBV15 and TRBJ2-7, with 8 positions matching TRBD2. J lost 2 bases, V lost 0 bases, and 6 bases had no gene match. Germline lookup yields CDR1 LNHNV and CDR2 YYDKDF (reference sequence). The CDR3 consists of 16 residues. The CDR3 DNA follows: TGTGCCACCAGCAGAGATGAGCGGGAGCCCCCCTACGAGCAGTACTTC. Its translation is CATSRDEREPPYEQYF.

The rearrangement uses TRBV19 and TRBJ1-1; 9 bases are a match to TRBD1. J lost 5 bases, V lost 5 bases, and 9 bases had no gene match. The germline gives CDR1 LNHDA, CDR2 SQIVND (reference sequence). This CDR3 is built from 15 residues. This chain's CDR3 is CASSPGQGRDTEAFF. CDR3 DNA sequence: TGTGCCAGTAGTCCAGGACAGGGGAGAGATACTGAAGCTTTCTTT.

The chain links TRBV9 to TRBJ2-3; D might be TRBD2 (5 bases). Trimming left V 0 bases short and J 4 bases short, with 15 bases between. CDR1 and CDR2 (germline): SGDLS, YYNGEE. This CDR3 spans 16 amino acids. The CDR3 is CASSVDPSGSSDTQYF. CDR3 bases: TGTGCCAGCAGCGTAGACCCGTCTGGGAGTTCAGATACGCAGTATTTT.

The chain carries TRBV5-1 and TRBJ1-4; a possible D gene is TRBD1 (5 bases). From germline, CDR1 is SGHRS and CDR2 YFSETQ. The CDR3 totals 13 residues. V lost 7 bases, J lost 2 bases, and 9 bases lay in between. The chain's CDR3 is CASRRGTNEKLFF. For the CDR3, the DNA is TGCGCCAGCCGCCGGGGGACTAATGAAAAACTGTTTTTT. The whole variable domain, filled in from reference TRBV5-1 and TRBJ1-4, reads KAGVTQTPRYLIKTRGQQVTLSCSPISGHRSVSWYQQTPGQGLQFLFEYFSETQRNKGNFPGRFSGRQFSNSRSEMNVSTLELGDSALYLCASRRGTNEKLFFGSGTQLSVL.

The chain has TRBV27 and TRBJ2-7; 10 bases align to TRBD2. The CDR3 spans 16 residues. Germline assignment: CDR1 MNHEY and CDR2 SMNVEV (reference sequence). Trimming at V came to 3 bases and at J to 0 bases, leaving 5 bases not matched to a gene. CDR3 nucleotide sequence: TGTGCCAGCAGTTTTACCGGGACTAGCGCCTCCTACGAGCAGTACTTC. Translation gives CASSFTGTSASYEQYF.

V and J are TRBV30 and TRBJ2-2, with 8 bases fitting TRBD2. This CDR3 spans 14 amino acids. The J segment lost 4 bases and the V segment lost 4 bases, leaving 5 bases of the junction unmatched. Germline CDR1 GTSNPN, CDR2 SVGIG (reference sequence). The CDR3 DNA reads as TGTGCCTGGACCCGGGGGGGGACCACCGGGGAGCTGTTTTTT. It translates to CAWTRGGTTGELFF.